One sample yielded the 20 T cell receptor beta chains listed below, sequenced in a study of CD8+ T cells in alopecia areata. In each case, RNA was isolated and then reverse transcribed into cDNA as the sequencing template. Clones were sequenced by immunoSEQ multiplex PCR, and TCRdb holds only the in-frame ones, with some missing. Here the sample spans about 23,000 clones, approximately 52% being singletons. Sequencing was carried out using NKG2D-high CD8+ T cells sorted from blood. Source of these receptors: a human donor with alopecia areata.

The V call is TRBV7-8, the J call TRBJ2-1, with D tentatively TRBD2 (6 bases). The CDR3 has 13 amino acids. Germline V CDR1 and CDR2: SGHVS, FQNEAQ. Trimming cost V 5 bases and J 8 bases, with 13 bases left between them. The CDR3 spells CASSRREFYEQFF. In DNA, the CDR3 is TGTGCCAGCAGCCGCCGGGAGTTCTATGAGCAGTTCTTC.

In this sample, this clone turned up a few times. The chain is built from TRBV2 and TRBJ2-1; D remains unclear. The CDR3 has 11 residues. Trimming pared 9 bases from V and 3 bases from J, leaving 6 bases between. The germline gives CDR1 SNHLY, CDR2 FYNNEI. The DNA of the CDR3 is TGTGCCAGTGCAGACTACAATGAGCAGTTCTTC. Its protein is CASADYNEQFF. Based on the CDR3 plus reference TRBV2 and TRBJ2-1, the full variable domain is EPEVTQTPSHQVTQMGQEVILRCVPISNHLYFYWYRQILGQKVEFLVSFYNNEISEKSEIFDDQFSVERPDGSNFTLKIRSTKLEDSAMYFCASADYNEQFFGPGTRLTVL.

DNA of the CDR3: TGTGCCAGCACCCGGACAGGGGACTACGAGCAGTACTTC. It yields the protein CASTRTGDYEQYF. The V call is TRBV28, the J call TRBJ2-7; 9 positions match TRBD1. The CDR3 is made up of 13 amino acids. Per germline, CDR1 MDHEN and CDR2 SYDVKM. Trimming took 7 bases from V and 3 from J; bases not matched to a gene: 4.

The chain employs TRBV19 and TRBJ2-1, with D perhaps TRBD2 (6 bases). The V gene lost 5 bases and the J gene lost 5 bases, with 16 bases spanning the gap. Per germline, CDR1 LNHDA and CDR2 SQIVND (reference sequence). CDR3 size: 15 residues. The CDR3 DNA is TGTGCCAGTAGTCCCTTTCGGGAGTTCGACAATGAGCAGTTCTTC. Translated, it gives CASSPFREFDNEQFF.

The chain has TRBV11-2 and TRBJ2-1, with TRBD1 as a possible D gene (5 bases). V shed 4 bases and J shed 1 base, with 11 bases lying between them. The CDR3 sequence is 15 residues long. CDR1 is SGHAT, CDR2 FQNNGV, per germline. In nucleotides, the CDR3 is TGTGCCAGCAGCTACACAGGTTTTTCCTACAATGAGCAGTTCTTC. Translation: CASSYTGFSYNEQFF.

Notes on this clone: Within the sample, other DNA sequences also encode this same CDR3. The chain employs TRBV20-1 and TRBJ2-7; D not resolved. The length of the CDR3 is 11 residues. Germline loops: CDR1 DFQATT, CDR2 SNEGSKA (reference sequence). V was shortened by 3 bases and J by 4 bases, with 7 bases between the two germline ends. CDR3 sequence: CSARAGYEQYF. The CDR3 DNA sequence: TGCAGTGCTAGGGCCGGTTACGAGCAGTACTTC.

The chain has TRBV11-2 and TRBJ2-7; the D is unclear. The CDR3 is 12 amino acids. V was clipped by 1 base and J by 6 bases, with 7 bases between them. In germline, CDR1 is SGHAT, CDR2 FQNNGV. CDR3 protein: CASSLVGVEQYF. The CDR3 coding sequence is TGTGCCAGCAGCTTAGTTGGGGTCGAGCAGTACTTC.

The chain links TRBV30 to TRBJ2-1; no clear D. Germline loops: CDR1 GTSNPN, CDR2 SVGIG (reference sequence). The CDR3 has 11 residues. V was clipped by 0 bases and J by 6 bases, with 3 bases between them. DNA of the CDR3: TGTGCCTGGAGTGTTGTCAATGAGCAGTTCTTC. Protein sequence: CAWSVVNEQFF.

The chain has TRBV27 and TRBJ2-1; D remains ambiguous. Germline CDR1 is MNHEY and CDR2 is SMNVEV (reference sequence). Between the trimmed V and J ends, which lost 5 bases and 5 bases, there was a span of 13 bases. The CDR3 totals 14 residues. CDR3 loop: CASSPSPLDNEQFF. CDR3 coding DNA: TGTGCCAGCAGTCCTTCCCCTTTGGACAATGAGCAGTTCTTC.

This chain uses TRBV6-5 with TRBJ2-7; weak D call: TRBD1 (6 bases). The CDR3 covers 13 residues. The V gene's germline CDR1 is MNHEY and CDR2 SVGAGI. V lost 5 bases and J 2 bases, leaving 10 bases between the germline ends. As DNA, the CDR3 is TGTGCCAGCAGTGGAGGACAGACCTACGAGCAGTACTTC. Translation gives CASSGGQTYEQYF.

The V call is TRBV2, the J call TRBJ2-7; D gene uncertain. This CDR3 is 12 amino acids long. Germline assignment: CDR1 SNHLY and CDR2 FYNNEI. V gave up 7 bases and J gave up 6 bases, with 13 bases separating them. CDR3 DNA sequence: TGTGCCAGCACCGCTGACGTCACCGAGCAGTACTTC. Translated, it gives CASTADVTEQYF.

This chain joins TRBV5-8 and TRBJ1-5; D gene ambiguous. The V and J ends lost 0 bases and 3 bases respectively, with 16 bases between them. This CDR3 spans 17 amino acids. CDR1 is SGHTS, CDR2 YDEGEE, per germline. This CDR3 is CASSLVLRGKFNQPQHF. DNA of the CDR3: TGTGCCAGCAGCTTGGTGCTGCGAGGGAAATTCAATCAGCCCCAGCATTTT.

This clone came up a few times. This chain links TRBV19 with TRBJ2-7; D gene unclear. CDR3 length: 12 residues. V shed 3 bases and J shed 5 bases, with 8 bases lying between them. Per germline, CDR1 LNHDA and CDR2 SQIVND (reference sequence). CDR3 in amino acids: CASSIWEDEQYF. CDR3 nucleotides: TGTGCCAGTAGTATCTGGGAAGACGAGCAGTACTTC.

This chain joins TRBV4-1 and TRBJ2-5, with 9 bases matching TRBD1. Germline V gene sequence: CDR1 MGHRA, CDR2 YSYEKL. Unmatched junction bases numbered 5, after V lost 4 bases and J lost 5 bases. The CDR3 totals 14 residues. In nucleotides, the CDR3 is TGCGCCAGCAGCCGGGACAGGGTGAGGGAGACCCAGTACTTC. The encoded protein is CASSRDRVRETQYF.

This clone came up a few times. The chain carries TRBV28 and TRBJ2-3; 11 nucleotides agree with TRBD2. The V and J ends lost 6 bases and 3 bases, in that order; junction bases with no gene match: 8. The CDR3 spans 16 residues. CDR1 MDHEN and CDR2 SYDVKM come from the germline V gene. CDR3 protein: CASRDTSGRGTDTQYF. As DNA, the CDR3 is TGTGCCAGCAGGGACACTAGCGGGAGAGGGACAGATACGCAGTATTTT.

V is TRBV27 and J is TRBJ1-2; D call uncertain. CDR1 and CDR2 from the germline V gene are MNHEY and SMNVEV (reference sequence). Between the trimmed V and J ends, which lost 8 bases and 5 bases, there was a span of 9 bases. The CDR3 is made up of 11 amino acids. The CDR3 DNA reads as TGTGCCAGCCTTGGGGTGTATGGCTACACCTTC. Protein product: CASLGVYGYTF.

The V gene is TRBV7-9, the J gene TRBJ2-7; 8 bases match TRBD1. CDR3 length: 15 amino acids. Germline CDR1 reads SEHNR; CDR2 reads FQNEAQ (reference sequence). V lost 5 bases and J lost 2; bases outside the gene matches: 8. The CDR3 here is CASSKYGTGPYEQYF. As DNA, the CDR3 is TGTGCCAGCAGCAAATACGGGACAGGTCCCTACGAGCAGTACTTC.

By sample fraction, this clone is medium-sized. The CDR3 region is CASTPGGGELFF. The CDR3 DNA reads TGTGCCAGCACCCCGGGTGGCGGGGAGCTGTTTTTT. V gene TRBV5-4 combines with J gene TRBJ2-2; no definite D call. The V end lost 6 bases, the J end lost 7 bases, and 10 bases lay between the germline ends. The length of the CDR3 is 12 residues. Per germline, CDR1 SGHNT and CDR2 YYREEE (reference sequence).

This chain joins TRBV9 and TRBJ1-3; no firm D call. This CDR3 is built from 12 residues. Germline V lookup: CDR1 SGDLS, CDR2 YYNGEE. With 2 bases removed from V and 8 bases from J, the gap between germline ends came to 8 bases. In nucleotides, the CDR3 is TGTGCCAGCAGCGTGGGTAGCGACACCATATATTTT. It yields the protein CASSVGSDTIYF. Filled out from reference TRBV9 and TRBJ1-3, the complete variable domain reads DSGVTQTPKHLITATGQRVTLRCSPRSGDLSVYWYQQSLDQGLQFLIQYYNGEERAKGNILERFSAQQFPDLHSELNLSSLELGDSALYFCASSVGSDTIYFGEGSWLTVV.

The CDR3 is CASSSQAVAAYQETQYF. The CDR3 nucleotides are TGTGCCAGCAGCTCCCAAGCGGTAGCGGCGTACCAAGAGACCCAGTACTTC. V gene TRBV13 combines with J gene TRBJ2-5; TRBD2 might be the D (6 bases). Trimming left V 4 bases short and J 0 bases short, with 18 bases between. Germline-derived CDR1 and CDR2 are PRHDT and FYEKMQ (reference sequence). This CDR3 contains 17 residues.